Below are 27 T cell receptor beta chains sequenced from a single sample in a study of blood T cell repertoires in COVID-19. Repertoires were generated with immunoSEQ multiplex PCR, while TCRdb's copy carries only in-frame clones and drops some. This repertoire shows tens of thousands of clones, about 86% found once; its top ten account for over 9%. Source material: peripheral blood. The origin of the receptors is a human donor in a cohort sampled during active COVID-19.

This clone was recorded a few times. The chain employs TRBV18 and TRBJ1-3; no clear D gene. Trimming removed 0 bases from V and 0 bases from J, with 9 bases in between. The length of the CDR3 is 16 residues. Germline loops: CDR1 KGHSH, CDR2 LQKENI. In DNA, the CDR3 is TGTGCCAGCTCACCACCATCGGGTCACTCTGGAAACACCATATATTTT. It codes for CASSPPSGHSGNTIYF. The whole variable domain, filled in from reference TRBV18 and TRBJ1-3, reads NAGVMQNPRHLVRRRGQEARLRCSPMKGHSHVYWYRQLPEEGLKFMVYLQKENIIDESGMPKERFSAEFPKEGPSILRIQQVVRGDSAAYFCASSPPSGHSGNTIYFGEGSWLTVV.

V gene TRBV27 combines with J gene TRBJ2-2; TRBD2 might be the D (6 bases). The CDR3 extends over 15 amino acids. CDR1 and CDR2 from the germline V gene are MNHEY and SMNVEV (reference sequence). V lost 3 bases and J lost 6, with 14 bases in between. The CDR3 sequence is CASSLEGLVAGELFF. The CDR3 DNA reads TGTGCCAGCAGTTTGGAGGGGTTGGTCGCCGGGGAGCTGTTTTTT.

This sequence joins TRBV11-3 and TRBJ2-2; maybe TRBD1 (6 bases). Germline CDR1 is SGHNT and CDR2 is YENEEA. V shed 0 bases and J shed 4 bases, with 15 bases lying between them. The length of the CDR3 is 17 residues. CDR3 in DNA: TGTGCCAGCAGCTTAGATTTGGCAGGGGCGGGCACCGGGGAGCTGTTTTTT. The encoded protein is CASSLDLAGAGTGELFF.

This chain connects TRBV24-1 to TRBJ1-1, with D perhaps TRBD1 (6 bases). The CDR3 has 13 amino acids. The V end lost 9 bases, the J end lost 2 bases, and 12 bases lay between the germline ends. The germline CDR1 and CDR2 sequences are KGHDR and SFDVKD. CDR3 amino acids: CATAGGRNTEAFF. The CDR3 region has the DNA TGTGCCACCGCCGGGGGGCGAAACACTGAAGCTTTCTTT.

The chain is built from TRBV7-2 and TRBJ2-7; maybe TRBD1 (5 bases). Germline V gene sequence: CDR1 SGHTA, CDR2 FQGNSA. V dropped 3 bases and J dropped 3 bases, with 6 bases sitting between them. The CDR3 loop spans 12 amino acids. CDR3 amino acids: CASSFTGYEQYF. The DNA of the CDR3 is TGTGCCAGCAGCTTCACAGGCTACGAGCAGTACTTC.

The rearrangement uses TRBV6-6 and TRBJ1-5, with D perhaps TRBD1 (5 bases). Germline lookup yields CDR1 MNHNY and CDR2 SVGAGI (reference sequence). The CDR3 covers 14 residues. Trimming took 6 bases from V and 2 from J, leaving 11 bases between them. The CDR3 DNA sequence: TGTGCCAGCAGCGGGGGGTTCGGCAATCAGCCCCAGCATTTT. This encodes CASSGGFGNQPQHF.

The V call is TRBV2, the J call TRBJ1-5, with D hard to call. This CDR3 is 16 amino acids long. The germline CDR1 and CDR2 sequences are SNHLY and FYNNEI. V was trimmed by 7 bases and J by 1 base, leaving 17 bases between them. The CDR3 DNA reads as TGTGCCAGCACCCTGGCGGGGAGGGCAAGCAATCAGCCCCAGCATTTT. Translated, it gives CASTLAGRASNQPQHF.

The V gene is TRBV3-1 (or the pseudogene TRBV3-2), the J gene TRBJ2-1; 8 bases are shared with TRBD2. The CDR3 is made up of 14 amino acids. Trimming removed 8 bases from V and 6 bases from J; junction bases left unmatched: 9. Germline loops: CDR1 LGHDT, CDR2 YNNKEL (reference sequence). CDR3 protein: CASHGTGGGNEQFF. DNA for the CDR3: TGTGCCAGCCACGGAACGGGGGGGGGCAATGAGCAGTTCTTC.

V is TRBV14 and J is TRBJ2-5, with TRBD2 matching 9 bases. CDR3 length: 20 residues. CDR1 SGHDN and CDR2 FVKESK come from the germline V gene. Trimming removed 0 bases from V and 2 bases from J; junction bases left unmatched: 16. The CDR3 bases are TGTGCCAGCAGCCAAGACCCCCTAAAGGTTAGCGGGAGAGGACAAGAGACCCAGTACTTC. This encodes CASSQDPLKVSGRGQETQYF.

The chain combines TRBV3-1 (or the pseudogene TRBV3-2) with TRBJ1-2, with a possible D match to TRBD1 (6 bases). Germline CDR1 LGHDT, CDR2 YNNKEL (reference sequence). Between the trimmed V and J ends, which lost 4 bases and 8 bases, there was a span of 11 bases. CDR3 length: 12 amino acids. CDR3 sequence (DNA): TGTGCCAGCAGCCCAACAGGGTTGGGCTACACCTTC. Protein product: CASSPTGLGYTF.

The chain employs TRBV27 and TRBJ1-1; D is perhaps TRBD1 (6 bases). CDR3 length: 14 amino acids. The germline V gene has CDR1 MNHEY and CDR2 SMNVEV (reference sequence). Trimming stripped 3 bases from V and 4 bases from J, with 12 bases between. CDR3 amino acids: CASSFQQGSTEAFF. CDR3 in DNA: TGTGCCAGCAGTTTCCAACAGGGAAGCACTGAAGCTTTCTTT.

CDR3 residues: CASSKGQGNTGELFF. The CDR3, as DNA: TGTGCCAGCAGCAAGGGACAGGGCAACACCGGGGAGCTGTTTTTT. V is TRBV5-8 and J is TRBJ2-2; 9 bases fit TRBD1. CDR1 and CDR2 from the germline V gene are SGHTS and YDEGEE. Unmatched junction bases numbered 3, after V lost 4 bases and J lost 2 bases. CDR3 length equals 15 residues. The variable domain in full, completed from reference TRBV5-8 and TRBJ2-2, reads EAGVTQSPTHLIKTRGQQATLRCSPISGHTSVYWYQQALGLGLQFLLWYDEGEERNRGNFPPRFSGRQFPNYSSELNVNALELEDSALYLCASSKGQGNTGELFFGEGSRLTVL.

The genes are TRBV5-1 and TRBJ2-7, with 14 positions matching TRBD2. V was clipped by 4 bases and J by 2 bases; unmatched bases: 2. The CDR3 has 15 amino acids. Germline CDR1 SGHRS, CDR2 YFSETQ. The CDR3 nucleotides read TGCGCCAGCAGCCAGGGACTAGCGGGGGCCTACGAGCAGTACTTC. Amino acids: CASSQGLAGAYEQYF.

Here the CDR3 reads CASSKQLGTREETQYF. Written as DNA, the CDR3 is TGTGCCAGCAGCAAACAACTGGGGACAAGGGAAGAGACCCAGTACTTC. This chain joins TRBV21-1 and TRBJ2-5; TRBD1, the table's D call, was not compared with the DNA. TRBV21-1 is noted as a pseudogene. The CDR3 runs to 16 residues.

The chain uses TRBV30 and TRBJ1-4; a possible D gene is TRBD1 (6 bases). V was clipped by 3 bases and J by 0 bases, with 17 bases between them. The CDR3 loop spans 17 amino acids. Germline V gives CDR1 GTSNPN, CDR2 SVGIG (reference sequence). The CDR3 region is CAWRSPRWTATNEKLFF. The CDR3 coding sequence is TGTGCCTGGAGGAGCCCCCGATGGACAGCAACTAATGAAAAACTGTTTTTT.

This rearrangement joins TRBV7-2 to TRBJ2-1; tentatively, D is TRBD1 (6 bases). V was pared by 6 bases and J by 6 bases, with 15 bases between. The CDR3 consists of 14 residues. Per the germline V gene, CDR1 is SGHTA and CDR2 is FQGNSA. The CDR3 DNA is TGTGCCAGCAGGGCCGGGACAAACTTCAATGAGCAGTTCTTC. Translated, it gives CASRAGTNFNEQFF.

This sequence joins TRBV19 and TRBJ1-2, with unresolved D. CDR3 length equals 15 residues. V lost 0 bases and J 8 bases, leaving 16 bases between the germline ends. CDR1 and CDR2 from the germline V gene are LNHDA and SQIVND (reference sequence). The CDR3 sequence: CASSIEPGPPEGYTF. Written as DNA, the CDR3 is TGTGCCAGTAGTATAGAGCCAGGTCCACCGGAAGGCTACACCTTC.

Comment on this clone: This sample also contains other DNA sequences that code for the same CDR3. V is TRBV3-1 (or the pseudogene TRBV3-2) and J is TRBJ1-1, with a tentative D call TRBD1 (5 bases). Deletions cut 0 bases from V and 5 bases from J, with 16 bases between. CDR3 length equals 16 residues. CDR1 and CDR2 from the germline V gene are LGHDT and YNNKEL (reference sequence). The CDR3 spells CASSQDWGVMGTEAFF. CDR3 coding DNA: TGTGCCAGCAGCCAAGATTGGGGGGTCATGGGGACTGAAGCTTTCTTT.

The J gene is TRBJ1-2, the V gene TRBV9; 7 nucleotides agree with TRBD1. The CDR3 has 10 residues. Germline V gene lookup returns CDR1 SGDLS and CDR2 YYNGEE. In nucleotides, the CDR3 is TGTGCGAGGGGGCCGGCTGGCTACACCTTC. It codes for CARGPAGYTF.

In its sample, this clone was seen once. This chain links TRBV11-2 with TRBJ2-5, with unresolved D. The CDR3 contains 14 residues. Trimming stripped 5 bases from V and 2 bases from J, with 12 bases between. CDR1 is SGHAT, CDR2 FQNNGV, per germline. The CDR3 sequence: CASSLPSGQETQYF. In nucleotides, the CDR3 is TGTGCCAGCAGCCTTCCCAGTGGTCAAGAGACCCAGTACTTC.

The CDR3 coding sequence is TGTGCCAGCAGCGCACAGGGGGCCTCCTACGAGCAGTACTTC. Protein: CASSAQGASYEQYF. The gene calls are TRBV7-9 and TRBJ2-7; 9 bases are a match to TRBD1. Trimming cost V 5 bases and J 0 bases; bases outside gene matches: 2. The CDR3 covers 14 residues. Germline V gene lookup returns CDR1 SEHNR and CDR2 FQNEAQ (reference sequence).

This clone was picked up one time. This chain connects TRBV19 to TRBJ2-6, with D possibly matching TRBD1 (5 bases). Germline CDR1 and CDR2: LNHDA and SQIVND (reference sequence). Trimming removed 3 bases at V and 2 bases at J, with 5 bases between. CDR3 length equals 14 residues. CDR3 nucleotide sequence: TGTGCCAGTAGTATGACAGCTGGGGCCAACGTCCTGACTTTC. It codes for CASSMTAGANVLTF.

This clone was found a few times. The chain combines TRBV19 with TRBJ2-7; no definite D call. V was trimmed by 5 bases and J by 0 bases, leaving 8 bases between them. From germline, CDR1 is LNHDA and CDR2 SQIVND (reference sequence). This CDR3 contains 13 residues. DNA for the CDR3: TGTGCCAGTAGTGGGCACATCTCCTACGAGCAGTACTTC. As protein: CASSGHISYEQYF.

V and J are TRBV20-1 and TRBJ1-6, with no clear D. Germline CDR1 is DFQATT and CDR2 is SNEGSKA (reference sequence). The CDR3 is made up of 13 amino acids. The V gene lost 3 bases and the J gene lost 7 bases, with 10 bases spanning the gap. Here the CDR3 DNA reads TGCAGTGCTAGTGAGGGCAGCAATTCACCCCTCCACTTT. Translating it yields CSASEGSNSPLHF.

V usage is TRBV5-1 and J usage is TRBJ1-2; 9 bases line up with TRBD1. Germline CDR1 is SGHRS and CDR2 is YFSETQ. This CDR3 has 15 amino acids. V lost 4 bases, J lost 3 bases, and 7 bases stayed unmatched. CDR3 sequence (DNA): TGCGCCAGCAGCGCCTGGGACAGGGTGTACTATGGCTACACCTTC. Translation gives CASSAWDRVYYGYTF.

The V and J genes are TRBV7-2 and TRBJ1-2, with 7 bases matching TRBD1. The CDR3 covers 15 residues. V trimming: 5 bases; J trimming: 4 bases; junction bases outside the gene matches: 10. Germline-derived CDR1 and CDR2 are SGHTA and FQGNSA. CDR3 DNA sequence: TGTGCCAGCAGCCCGTACTTGACAGGGAGCTATGGCTACACCTTC. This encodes CASSPYLTGSYGYTF.

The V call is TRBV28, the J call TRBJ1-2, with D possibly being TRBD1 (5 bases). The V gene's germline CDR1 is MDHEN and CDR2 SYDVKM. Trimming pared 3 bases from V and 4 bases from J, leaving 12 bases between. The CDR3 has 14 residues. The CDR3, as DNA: TGTGCCAGCAGTTTGAGACAGCCCCTCTATGGCTACACCTTC. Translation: CASSLRQPLYGYTF.